This record covers a single T cell receptor (beta chain). This sample is part of a study of blood T cell repertoires in COVID-19. TCRdb's table, derived via immunoSEQ multiplex PCR, lists solely in-frame clones and lacks some. The sample holds 130,000 to 150,000 clones; about 88% are singletons and the top ten take about 11%. Germline-derived CDR1 and CDR2 are MNHEY and SVGAGI. The CDR3 has 13 residues. V was clipped by 6 bases and J by 7 bases, with 10 bases between them. This chain connects TRBV6-5 to TRBJ1-6; D unresolved. This clonotype was obtained from a man over 45 with active or convalescent COVID-19. Sequenced input: peripheral blood. Here the CDR3 reads CASRQGGNSPLHF. The CDR3 bases are TGTGCCAGCAGACAAGGCGGGAATTCACCCCTCCACTTT.